The rows below give T cell receptor beta chains drawn from one sample of a study of T cell responses to AZD1222 COVID-19 vaccine. Assay: immunoSEQ multiplex PCR; the TCRdb copy retains only in-frame clones and omits some. Found here are roughly 100,000 clones, 88% of them singletons; the top ten hold about 2.7%. This sample comprised peripheral blood, obtained on day 0 of AZD1222 vaccination. Receptors originate from an adult in good health. The CDR3 runs from the conserved cysteine through the conserved F or W. D genes are given only for firm matches. Size is omitted from some rows. Given values are once, few, many or a class for expanded clones.

TRBV7-2	TRBJ2-7	once	TRBD1	CASRLTGTGGVYF	TGTGCCAGCAGATTAACCGGGACAGGGGGAGTGTACTTC
TRBV6-4	TRBJ2-2	.	.	CASSDVSHTGELFF	TGTGCCAGCAGTGACGTTTCCCACACCGGGGAGCTGTTTTTT
TRBV28	TRBJ1-1	once	.	CASSLALDTEAFF	TGTGCCAGCAGTTTAGCCCTGGACACTGAAGCTTTCTTT
TRBV9	TRBJ2-3	few	.	CASSPGGGPDTQYF	TGTGCCAGCAGTCCAGGGGGAGGTCCAGATACGCAGTATTTT
TRBV5-1	TRBJ2-3	.	TRBD2	CASSGGLAGLADTQYF	TGCGCCAGCTCCGGGGGACTAGCGGGCCTGGCAGATACGCAGTATTTT
TRBV7-9	TRBJ1-4	.	.	CASSRPGAHEKLFF	TGTGCCAGCAGCCGCCCGGGGGCCCATGAAAAACTGTTTTTT
TRBV4-3	TRBJ1-1	.	.	CASSQDHNTEAFF	TGCGCCAGCAGCCAAGATCACAACACTGAAGCTTTCTTT
TRBV20-1	TRBJ2-7	.	.	CSASGSGTAYEQYF	TGCAGTGCTAGTGGTAGCGGAACCGCCTACGAGCAGTACTTC
TRBV3-1/TRBV3-2	TRBJ2-5	.	.	CASSRGAPETQYF	TGTGCCAGCTCCCGTGGAGCCCCAGAGACCCAGTACTTC
TRBV12-3/TRBV12-4	TRBJ2-2	.	.	CASSFLGELFF	TGTGCCAGCAGTTTTCTCGGGGAGCTGTTTTTT
TRBV19	TRBJ1-4	.	.	CASSIGTTPVKLFF	TGTGCCAGTAGTATAGGAACTACCCCGGTAAAACTGTTTTTT
TRBV7-2	TRBJ2-1	.	.	CASSLFVNEQFF	TGTGCCAGCAGCCTCTTCGTTAATGAGCAGTTCTTC
TRBV12-3/TRBV12-4	TRBJ2-1	.	.	CASSFYGVGPFF	TGTGCCAGCAGTTTTTATGGGGTAGGTCCGTTCTTC
TRBV10-3	TRBJ2-3	.	.	CAISDYAGNTDTQYF	TGTGCCATCAGTGATTATGCGGGAAACACAGATACGCAGTATTTT
TRBV5-1	TRBJ1-2	.	.	CASSLADSGNGYTF	TGCGCCAGCAGCTTGGCGGATTCGGGGAATGGCTACACCTTC
TRBV4-1	TRBJ2-1	once	.	CASSQDPGGSNEQFF	TGCGCCAGCAGCCAAGACCCTGGTGGGAGCAATGAGCAGTTCTTC
TRBV7-6	TRBJ2-1	.	.	CASSLSLGSYNEQFF	TGTGCCAGCAGCTTATCCCTGGGCTCCTACAATGAGCAGTTCTTC
TRBV3-1/TRBV3-2	TRBJ1-2	.	TRBD1	CASSPTPRGPSGYGYTF	TGTGCCAGCAGCCCAACTCCTAGGGGGCCCTCTGGCTATGGCTACACCTTC
TRBV2	TRBJ2-1	.	TRBD2	CASSGEGINEQFF	TGTGCCAGCAGTGGGGAGGGGATCAATGAGCAGTTCTTC
TRBV18	TRBJ1-3	.	.	CASSPPGIDTIYF	TGTGCCAGCTCACCTCCGGGGATTGACACCATATATTTT
TRBV18	TRBJ2-7	.	TRBD2	CASSPGREDPEQYF	TGTGCCAGCTCTCCCGGGCGGGAGGATCCCGAGCAGTACTTC
TRBV3-1/TRBV3-2	TRBJ1-1	once	.	CASSHLYMNTEAFF	TGTGCCAGCAGCCATCTCTACATGAACACTGAAGCTTTCTTT
TRBV6-6	TRBJ1-2	.	.	CASSYSGRSNYGYTF	TGTGCCAGCAGTTACTCTGGACGGAGTAACTATGGCTACACCTTC
TRBV7-2	TRBJ1-3	.	.	CASSLTGTEGNTIYF	TGTGCCAGCAGCTTAACTGGGACCGAAGGAAACACCATATATTTT
TRBV29-1	TRBJ2-5	.	TRBD2	CSVTWTSGETQYF	TGCAGCGTTACCTGGACTAGCGGAGAGACCCAGTACTTC
TRBV12-3/TRBV12-4	TRBJ1-2	.	.	CASSRGSGYGYTF	TGTGCCAGCAGCAGAGGGAGCGGCTATGGCTACACCTTC
TRBV2	TRBJ1-2	few	.	CASSAAVAAYGYTF	TGTGCCAGCAGCGCCGCTGTGGCAGCCTATGGCTACACCTTC
TRBV6-5	TRBJ1-5	once	.	CASSYRREDQPQHF	TGTGCCAGCAGTTACCGCAGGGAAGATCAGCCCCAGCATTTT
TRBV5-1	TRBJ2-3	.	.	CASSLTPGSPTSTDTQYF	TGCGCCAGCAGCTTGACGCCAGGGAGTCCGACTAGCACAGATACGCAGTATTTT
TRBV15	TRBJ2-3	once	TRBD1	CATSRQGVTDTQYF	TGTGCCACCAGCAGACAGGGGGTAACAGATACGCAGTATTTT
TRBV5-1	TRBJ1-1	once	TRBD1	CASSPQGTANTEAFF	TGCGCCAGCAGCCCCCAAGGGACAGCTAACACTGAAGCTTTCTTT
TRBV10-1	TRBJ2-3	.	.	CASSDPTSYTQYF	TGCGCCAGCAGTGACCCCACTAGCTATACGCAGTATTTT
TRBV4-2	TRBJ1-2	.	TRBD1	CASSQDVKRQGTYGYTF	TGTGCCAGCAGCCAAGATGTAAAGAGACAGGGGACCTATGGCTACACCTTC